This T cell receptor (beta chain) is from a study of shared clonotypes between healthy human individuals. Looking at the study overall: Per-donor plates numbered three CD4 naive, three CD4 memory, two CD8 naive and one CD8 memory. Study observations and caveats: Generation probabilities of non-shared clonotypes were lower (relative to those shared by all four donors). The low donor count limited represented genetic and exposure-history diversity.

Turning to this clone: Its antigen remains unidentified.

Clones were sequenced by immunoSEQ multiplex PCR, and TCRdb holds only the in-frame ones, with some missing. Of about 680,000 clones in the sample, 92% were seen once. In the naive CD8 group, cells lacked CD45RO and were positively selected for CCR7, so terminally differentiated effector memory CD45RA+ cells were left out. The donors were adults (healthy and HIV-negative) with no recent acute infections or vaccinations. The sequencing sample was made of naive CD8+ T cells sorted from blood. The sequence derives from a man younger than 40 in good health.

CDR3 in DNA: TGTGCCAGCAGTTTCGGGGGGGCCGGCGGGGAGCTGTTTTTT. Amino acid sequence: CASSFGGAGGELFF. The V gene is TRBV27, the J gene TRBJ2-2, with 8 positions matching TRBD2. The CDR3 spans 14 residues. V lost 3 bases and J lost 7; bases outside the gene matches: 4. From germline, CDR1 is MNHEY and CDR2 SMNVEV (reference sequence).